The present entry profiles one TCR beta chain with its context. No cognate antigen has been identified for it. No base quality values were provided; no much bigger clone lies one nucleotide off. The immunoSEQ Assay was the method used to sequence TCRbeta CDR3 regions. After extraction, genomic DNA underwent amplification by bias-controlled multiplex PCR, followed by high-throughput sequencing. Per the original workflow: Collapsing and filtering of sequences were performed to quantify the absolute abundance of each unique TCRbeta CDR3 region. Usable DNA was measured by amplifying reference genes present in all nucleated cells, and TCRbeta template counts were normalized to that usable DNA to estimate T cell fraction. Repertoire TCRs were annotated as SARS-CoV-2-specific when V gene, CDR3 amino acid sequence and J gene were exactly matched to a known reactive TCR set. The reference SARS-CoV-2 TCR set came from MIRA and was filtered for enrichment in COVID-19-positive ImmuneCODE repertoires, removing public or cross-reactive TCRs. Using the MIRA antigens, annotated TCRs were further analysed by specific ORF or by position within an ORF. Breadth was defined as the number of annotated unique rearrangements divided by the total number of unique productive rearrangements, and depth was defined as the summed frequency of the annotated unique rearrangements. Two-sided Wilcoxon rank-sum tests were used to compare TCR breadth between groups. TCRdb retrieved this table from immuneACCESS and kept in-frame rearrangements only. Not all clones are present; in checked studies, unresolved V genes account for under half, and no reason is known for the remainder. V, J and clone size are taken as reported in that table, and D and trimming were inferred from the DNA itself. Present in this sample are 300,000 to 350,000 clones, roughly 91% of which were seen just once. The ten largest clones capture approximately 5% of the sample.

Spanning cysteine to phenylalanine, the CDR3 consists of 16 amino acids. The DNA shown is the 48-base CDR3, in frame from base 1. Cut back by 5 bases and 0 bases, the V and J ends lie 16 bases apart. Looking up the germline V gene (reference sequence) yields CDR1 MNHNY and CDR2 SVGAGI. This record comes from a study of Ad26.COV2.S vaccination and SARS-CoV-2 variants (dated by TCRdb to the early 2020s). A note on the overall study: Donors in the vaccine arm were drawn from COV1001, a phase I-IIa trial of Ad26.COV2.S in healthy adults that was multicentre, randomized, double-blind and placebo-controlled. Throughout the experiments and outcome assessment, investigators stayed blinded to trial group allocation. Ad26.COV2.S was administered intramuscularly at a dose of 5x10^10 or 1x10^11 viral particles, either as one shot or as two shots given 56 days apart. Trial participants were randomized into five groups of five, in which low-dose or high-dose Ad26.COV2.S was given once or twice, or placebo was given on both occasions. The TCR-sequenced set comprised approximately 32 samples: about 19 Ad26.COV2.S vaccine recipients, 5 placebo recipients and 8 SARS-CoV-2 convalescent individuals. TCRbeta repertoire sequencing was used to assess the specificity and breadth of SARS-CoV-2-reactive T cell receptors after Ad26.COV2.S vaccination.

Results the study describes overall, beyond this receptor: According to the authors, total T cell responses may have been underestimated by the TCR breadth and depth analyses. Spike-specific TCR breadth was higher in Ad26.COV2.S recipients than in placebo recipients (P = 0.0014). Non-spike TCR breadth was comparable between vaccine and placebo recipients, consistent with the vaccine containing only spike. After vaccination, substantial breadth of spike-specific CD8+ and CD4+ T cell responses was reported. Comparing responses between vaccine doses or regimens was not something the study was powered to do.

This sample's treatment or condition label indicates: roughly 18 received Ad26.COV2.S at low or high dose, single or two shots; 5 received placebo; per-sample allocation not given. Repertoires of vaccine and placebo recipients were sequenced from samples collected on day 63 after the first injection. In Cohort 1b, around 25 adults aged 18-55 years were enrolled at a single site in Boston, USA, between 29 July and 7 August 2020. Ad26.COV2.S was a replication-incompetent adenovirus type 26 vector that expressed a prefusion-stabilized SARS-CoV-2 spike protein derived from the original Wuhan strain. The sample here was peripheral blood, taken in a trial of Ad26.COV2.S vaccine versus placebo. The rearranged chain carries TRBV6-6 and TRBJ2-5; the D gene is not confidently resolved. This TCR was sampled from a person between 18 and 60 years old who received the Ad26.COV2.S COVID-19 vaccine or a placebo. This receptor has the CDR3 CASSRLTDQYQETQYF. The DNA sequence reads TGTGCCAGCAGTCGACTGACCGATCAGTACCAAGAGACCCAGTACTTC.